This record looks at one T cell receptor (beta chain) sequence and its context. The data were taken from a study of T cells expressing NK-cell markers. Study at large: Sorted T-cell subsets CD3+CD56+NKG2C+, CD3+CD56+NKG2C- and CD3+CD56-NKG2C+ were TCR beta-sequenced.

TCRdb re-analyzed the 5' RACE reads; it lists each CDR3 protein once, without DNA. This repertoire includes thousands of distinct CDR3 sequences. This TCR was recovered from a man aged 18-70 years in good health. Sequenced sample: blood T cells: a sorted CD56 or NKG2C T cell subset, CD4+ or CD8+ T cells, or bulk PBMC T cells (not recorded which).

The CDR3 sequence: CASSAQKRSRATNEKLFF. The V call is TRBV11-2, the J call TRBJ1-4; TCRdb designates TRBD1, a call that cannot be tested without DNA. Germline V gene sequence: CDR1 SGHAT, CDR2 FQNNGV. This CDR3 comprises 18 residues. Full variable domain (missing parts from reference TRBV11-2 and TRBJ1-4): EAGVAQSPRYKIIEKRQSVAFWCNPISGHATLYWYQQILGQGPKLLIQFQNNGVVDDSQLPKDRFSAERLKGVDSTLKIQPAKLEDSAVYLCASSAQKRSRATNEKLFFGSGTQLSVL.